Following are 13 T cell receptor beta chains from one sample sequenced in a study of shared clonotypes between healthy human individuals. Data came from immunoSEQ multiplex PCR; TCRdb stores just in-frame clones and leaves some out. Of fewer than 1 million clones detected, roughly 96% appear once; the ten largest clones hold about 0.22%. CD8 cells regarded as naive lacked CD45RO, were positively chosen for CCR7, and omitted terminally differentiated effector memory CD45RA+ cells. The source material was naive CD8+ T cells sorted from blood. These receptors originate from a man aged 25-45 years in good health.

This chain joins TRBV5-5 and TRBJ1-5, with TRBD1 identical over 9 bases. The V and J ends lost 4 bases and 7 bases, in that order; junction bases with no gene match: 12. This CDR3 spans 16 amino acids. CDR1 and CDR2 (germline): SGHKS, YYEKEE (reference sequence). In DNA form, the CDR3 reads TGTGCCAGCAGCAACACTGGACAGGGGCCGTTCCAGCCCCAGCATTTT. Amino acid sequence: CASSNTGQGPFQPQHF. The complete variable domain, with remaining parts taken from reference TRBV5-5 and TRBJ1-5, reads DAGVTQSPTHLIKTRGQQVTLRCSPISGHKSVSWYQQVLGQGPQFIFQYYEKEERGRGNFPDRFSARQFPNYSSELNVNALLLGDSALYLCASSNTGQGPFQPQHFGDGTRLSIL.

This clone was detected once. The V gene is TRBV7-9, the J gene TRBJ2-5, with a tentative D call TRBD2 (7 bases). The V and J ends lost 5 bases and 4 bases respectively, with 14 bases between them. This CDR3 has 14 residues. Germline CDR1 and CDR2: SEHNR and FQNEAQ (reference sequence). CDR3 loop: CASSIRGGGETQYF. The CDR3 DNA reads TGTGCCAGCAGCATAAGGGGGGGCGGAGAGACCCAGTACTTC. The full variable domain, in which reference TRBV7-9 and TRBJ2-5 provide the parts outside the CDR3, is DTGVSQNPRHKITKRGQNVTFRCDPISEHNRLYWYRQTLGQGPEFLTYFQNEAQLEKSRLLSDRFSAERPKGSFSTLEIQRTEQGDSAMYLCASSIRGGGETQYFGPGTRLLVL.

The chain recombines TRBV9 with TRBJ2-1; D unclear. V was pared by 3 bases and J by 4 bases, with 8 bases between. CDR3 length: 13 residues. Germline V lookup: CDR1 SGDLS, CDR2 YYNGEE. CDR3 nucleotides: TGTGCCAGCAGCGCCGACACATACAATGAGCAGTTCTTC. It translates to CASSADTYNEQFF.

The chain links TRBV29-1 to TRBJ2-3; 9 nucleotides line up with TRBD1. The CDR3 spans 13 residues. Per germline, CDR1 SQVTM and CDR2 ANQGSEA. V was pared by 7 bases and J by 0 bases, with 2 bases of the junction left unmatched. CDR3 residues: CSGTGVSTDTQYF. CDR3 nucleotides: TGCAGCGGGACAGGGGTTAGCACAGATACGCAGTATTTT.

The V call is TRBV6-1, the J call TRBJ1-4, with TRBD1 as a possible D gene (6 bases). V was clipped by 6 bases and J by 5 bases, with 16 bases between them. The germline V gene encodes CDR1 MNHNS and CDR2 SASEGT. This CDR3 is built from 15 residues. The CDR3 sequence: CASRAWTELNEKLFF. The CDR3 DNA sequence: TGTGCCAGCAGGGCGTGGACAGAACTAAATGAAAAACTGTTTTTT.

The chain links TRBV27 to TRBJ2-7, with D perhaps matching TRBD2 (5 bases). Trimming removed 3 bases from V and 5 bases from J, with 11 bases in between. Germline V gives CDR1 MNHEY, CDR2 SMNVEV (reference sequence). The CDR3 totals 13 residues. This CDR3 reads CASSLRMRDEQYF. The DNA for the CDR3 is TGTGCCAGCAGTTTGCGGATGAGGGACGAGCAGTACTTC.

The chain combines TRBV11-3 with TRBJ2-1; D remains unclear. The CDR3 is 13 amino acids. The V end was cut by 4 bases, the J end by 5 bases, with 9 bases between. Germline CDR1 is SGHNT and CDR2 is YENEEA. CDR3 in DNA: TGTGCCAGCAGCTCGATGATGAACAATGAGCAGTTCTTC. Translation: CASSSMMNNEQFF.

A word on this clone: Additional DNA sequences in this sample encode the identical CDR3. The chain has TRBV10-3 and TRBJ2-7; D possibly corresponds to TRBD1 (6 bases). Trimming shortened V by 2 bases and J by 2 bases, and 10 bases separated the two germline ends. The CDR3 covers 14 residues. The germline V gene encodes CDR1 ENHRY and CDR2 SYGVKD. The CDR3 sequence is CAISESPGAYEQYF. Written as DNA, the CDR3 is TGTGCCATCAGTGAGAGTCCAGGGGCCTACGAGCAGTACTTC.

The chain recombines TRBV27 with TRBJ2-7; no clear D gene. Germline loops: CDR1 MNHEY, CDR2 SMNVEV (reference sequence). The V end lost 7 bases, the J end lost 5 bases, and 12 bases lay between the germline ends. The CDR3 has 12 amino acids. The chain's CDR3 is CASKRGLDEQYF. CDR3 nucleotides: TGTGCCAGCAAACGCGGCCTTGACGAGCAGTACTTC.

The chain has TRBV29-1 and TRBJ2-2, with D perhaps TRBD2 (5 bases). The CDR3 has 16 amino acids. V was cut by 4 bases and J by 2 bases, with 17 bases left in between. Germline-derived CDR1 and CDR2 are SQVTM and ANQGSEA. The CDR3 region is CSVADWTRLNTGELFF. Here the CDR3 DNA reads TGCAGCGTTGCGGACTGGACCCGACTTAACACCGGGGAGCTGTTTTTT.

This clone occurred once. V gene TRBV13 combines with J gene TRBJ2-2; D remains ambiguous. Germline V gives CDR1 PRHDT, CDR2 FYEKMQ (reference sequence). V was pared by 5 bases and J by 4 bases, with 5 bases between. This CDR3 contains 12 residues. The DNA of the CDR3 is TGTGCCAGCAGCCCGGGCACCGGGGAGCTGTTTTTT. It is translated as CASSPGTGELFF. Using reference TRBV13 and TRBJ2-2 for the parts outside the CDR3, the full variable domain is AAGVIQSPRHLIKEKRETATLKCYPIPRHDTVYWYQQGPGQDPQFLISFYEKMQSDKGSIPDRFSAQQFSDYHSELNMSSLELGDSALYFCASSPGTGELFFGEGSRLTVL.

V usage is TRBV6-5 and J usage is TRBJ1-1, with a weak D call TRBD1 (6 bases). The V gene's germline CDR1 is MNHEY and CDR2 SVGAGI. The CDR3 is made up of 13 amino acids. V was shortened by 6 bases and J by 3 bases, with 11 bases between the two germline ends. The CDR3, as DNA: TGTGCCAGCAGCACAGGGATTCACACTGAAGCTTTCTTT. Translating gives CASSTGIHTEAFF.

CDR3 DNA: TGTGCCAGCAGTTTTAGTCGGGGTTCCTACGAGCAGTACTTC. Residues: CASSFSRGSYEQYF. The rearrangement links TRBV27 to TRBJ2-7, with D perhaps TRBD2 (5 bases). Germline lookup yields CDR1 MNHEY and CDR2 SMNVEV (reference sequence). V was pared by 3 bases and J by 1 base, with 10 bases between. The CDR3 has 14 amino acids.